This T cell receptor (beta chain) was found in a study of blood T cell repertoires in COVID-19. In the study overall: Some COVID-19 samples were acute and others convalescent; all came from the United States, Italy and Spain.

Participant ages covered roughly 18 to 89 years across approximately 25 US areas. CDR3 length: 16 amino acids. Germline assignment: CDR1 LGHNA and CDR2 YSLEER. Trimming shortened V by 1 base and J by 0 bases, and 10 bases separated the two germline ends. Clones were read by immunoSEQ multiplex PCR, and TCRdb kept only the in-frame ones, dropping some. The repertoire holds some 180,000 clones, with 82% as singletons. The V and J genes are TRBV4-3 and TRBJ2-1; a weak D match, TRBD2 (6 bases). The specimen sequenced was PBMCs or T cells enriched from blood (not recorded which). The TCR was taken from a woman aged 60-75 years with acute COVID-19. The CDR3 coding sequence is TGCGCCAGCAGCCAAGGGGGGGACCACTCCTACAATGAGCAGTTCTTC. It is translated as CASSQGGDHSYNEQFF.